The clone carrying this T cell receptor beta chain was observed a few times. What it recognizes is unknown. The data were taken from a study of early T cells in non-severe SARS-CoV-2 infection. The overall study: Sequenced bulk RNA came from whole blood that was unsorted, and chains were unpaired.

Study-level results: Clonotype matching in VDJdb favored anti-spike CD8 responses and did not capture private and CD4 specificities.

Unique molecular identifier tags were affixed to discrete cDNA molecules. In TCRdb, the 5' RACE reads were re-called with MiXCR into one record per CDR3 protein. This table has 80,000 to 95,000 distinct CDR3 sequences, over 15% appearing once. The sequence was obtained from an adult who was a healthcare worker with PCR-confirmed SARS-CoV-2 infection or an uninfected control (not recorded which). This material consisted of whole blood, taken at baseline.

The CDR3 nucleotides are TGCGCCAGCAGCCAAGGCGGCGGCCAAGAGACCCAGTACTTC. It is translated as CASSQGGGQETQYF. J is TRBJ2-5 and V is TRBV4-3; D remains unclear. From germline, CDR1 is LGHNA and CDR2 YSLEER. Trimming removed 1 base from V and 1 base from J, with 7 bases in between. This CDR3 region has 14 residues.